Below, 26 T cell receptor beta chains from the same sample are listed, as sequenced in a study of PD-L1 blockade in urothelial cancer. Indicated time point: pretreatment peripheral blood. Method: immunoSEQ multiplex PCR; TCRdb's copy keeps in-frame clones and lacks some. The table lists some 45,000 clones, more than 75% of them singletons. Sequences were derived from PBMCs, sampled around atezolizumab (anti-PD-L1) treatment. The receptors originated from a man between 60 and 75 years old with urothelial cancer.

This clone was seen once. This rearrangement joins TRBV5-1 to TRBJ2-5, with D possibly TRBD2 on 5 matching bases. This CDR3 has 15 residues. V lost 0 bases and J 5 bases, leaving 14 bases between the germline ends. Germline V gives CDR1 SGHRS, CDR2 YFSETQ. CDR3 in DNA: TGCGCCAGCAGCTTGGGGGCCGGGATTGGCGAGACCCAGTACTTC. Residues: CASSLGAGIGETQYF.

The genes are TRBV7-6 and TRBJ2-7, with 7 bases matching TRBD2. This CDR3 is built from 15 residues. Germline V CDR1 and CDR2: SGHVS, FNYEAQ. V lost 4 bases and J lost 3; bases outside the gene matches: 9. The CDR3, as DNA: TGTGCCAGCAGCTCTAGAGGGCGGGGGAGCTACGAGCAGTACTTC. It codes for CASSSRGRGSYEQYF.

This clone has only a few counts. The chain recombines TRBV9 with TRBJ1-2; 11 bases are shared with TRBD1. The CDR3 extends over 15 amino acids. Germline-derived CDR1 and CDR2 are SGDLS and YYNGEE. The ends lost 3 bases at V and 7 bases at J; junction bases unmatched: 8. The CDR3 DNA reads as TGTGCCAGCAGCGCCTTGGACAGGGGGCATGTTGGCTACACCTTC. It encodes CASSALDRGHVGYTF. The full variable domain, completed using reference TRBV9 and TRBJ1-2, is DSGVTQTPKHLITATGQRVTLRCSPRSGDLSVYWYQQSLDQGLQFLIQYYNGEERAKGNILERFSAQQFPDLHSELNLSSLELGDSALYFCASSALDRGHVGYTFGSGTRLTVV.

The chain employs TRBV5-4 and TRBJ2-7, with TRBD1 matching over 7 bases. The CDR3 is 15 amino acids. V trimming: 3 bases; J trimming: 6 bases; junction bases outside the gene matches: 12. From germline, CDR1 is SGHNT and CDR2 YYREEE (reference sequence). CDR3 protein: CASSSVIGQEIEQYF. As DNA, the CDR3 is TGTGCCAGCAGCTCTGTAATCGGACAGGAAATCGAGCAGTACTTC.

The rearrangement joins TRBV18 to TRBJ2-2, with 7 bases lining up with TRBD2. CDR3 length equals 14 residues. Trimming at V came to 5 bases and at J to 3 bases, leaving 3 bases not matched to a gene. Germline CDR1 reads KGHSH; CDR2 reads LQKENI. The CDR3 DNA is TGTGCCAGCTCATGGGCGGGAGACACCGGGGAGCTGTTTTTT. It specifies CASSWAGDTGELFF.

V usage is TRBV7-2 and J usage is TRBJ1-1, with D perhaps TRBD1 (5 bases). The ends were cut back, 5 bases at V and 10 bases at J, with 20 bases in the middle. The CDR3 runs to 14 residues. The germline V gene encodes CDR1 SGHTA and CDR2 FQGNSA. The CDR3, as DNA: TGTGCCAGCAGCCAGCAACCCGGGGGGTCGGGAGCTTTCTTT. Translating gives CASSQQPGGSGAFF.

The chain uses TRBV7-2 and TRBJ2-2; 10 nucleotides match TRBD2. The V and J ends lost 2 bases and 4 bases, in that order; junction bases with no gene match: 1. There are 15 residues in the CDR3. Germline CDR1 reads SGHTA; CDR2 reads FQGNSA. CDR3 DNA sequence: TGTGCCAGCAGCTTAAGCGGGGGGGCCACCGGGGAGCTGTTTTTT. Translating it yields CASSLSGGATGELFF.

This chain connects TRBV15 to TRBJ2-4; 8 nucleotides match TRBD1. The CDR3 is made up of 20 amino acids. The germline CDR1 and CDR2 sequences are LNHNV and YYDKDF (reference sequence). V dropped 0 bases and J dropped 1; count of bases not matched to a gene: 14. DNA for the CDR3: TGTGCCACCAGCAGAGATTTGCGGGGCAGGGGGCTGGGGGCCAAAAACATTCAGTACTTC. It yields the protein CATSRDLRGRGLGAKNIQYF.

V is TRBV5-8 and J is TRBJ1-2, with D maybe TRBD1 (5 bases). Germline CDR1 and CDR2: SGHTS and YDEGEE. Trimming shortened V by 2 bases and J by 2 bases, and 13 bases separated the two germline ends. The CDR3 length is 15 residues. The CDR3 reads CASSFTGLPNYGYTF. The CDR3 DNA reads as TGTGCCAGCAGCTTTACAGGATTACCGAACTATGGCTACACCTTC.

The CDR3 loop reads CASSPGGKSGGYNEQFF. The CDR3 nucleotides are TGCGCCAGCAGCCCTGGGGGAAAAAGCGGGGGGTACAATGAGCAGTTCTTC. This sequence joins TRBV4-3 and TRBJ2-1, with 9 positions matching TRBD2. This CDR3 is 17 amino acids long. Germline trimming cut 4 bases from V and 4 bases from J; bases unmatched to any gene: 11. Germline assignment: CDR1 LGHNA and CDR2 YSLEER.

The J gene is TRBJ2-1, the V gene TRBV11-1; unclear D gene. The CDR3 is 13 residues long. Between the trimmed V and J ends, which lost 5 bases and 5 bases, there was a span of 10 bases. Germline loops: CDR1 SGHAT, CDR2 FQDESV (reference sequence). Here the CDR3 reads CASSLVADNEQFF. CDR3 coding DNA: TGTGCCAGCAGCCTAGTGGCGGACAATGAGCAGTTCTTC.

Note on this clone: Other DNA sequences of this sample code for an identical CDR3. This chain uses TRBV10-3 with TRBJ2-7; tentative D call: TRBD1 (6 bases). The CDR3 runs 12 residues. Deletions cut 6 bases from V and 3 bases from J, with 9 bases between. Germline loops: CDR1 ENHRY, CDR2 SYGVKD. The CDR3, as DNA: TGTGCCATCAGCCCAGGGGTCTACGAGCAGTACTTC. Encoded protein: CAISPGVYEQYF.

The genes are TRBV10-2 and TRBJ2-7, with TRBD2 identical over 7 bases. Germline V gene lookup returns CDR1 WSHSY and CDR2 SAAADI. V lost 2 bases to trimming and J lost 7 bases; unmatched junction nucleotides: 5. The CDR3 consists of 13 residues. The CDR3 loop is CASSERAGVEQYF. CDR3 nucleotide sequence: TGCGCCAGCAGTGAGAGGGCGGGGGTTGAGCAGTACTTC.

The CDR3 coding sequence is TGCGCCAGCAGCCCGGGACAGGGGACGAACATTCAGTACTTC. This encodes CASSPGQGTNIQYF. The V and J genes are TRBV5-1 and TRBJ2-4; 10 bases line up with TRBD1. Losses at the gene ends were 4 bases for V and 7 bases for J; bases not matched to a gene: 5. The germline V gene has CDR1 SGHRS and CDR2 YFSETQ. The CDR3 totals 14 residues. The complete variable domain, with remaining parts taken from reference TRBV5-1 and TRBJ2-4, reads KAGVTQTPRYLIKTRGQQVTLSCSPISGHRSVSWYQQTPGQGLQFLFEYFSETQRNKGNFPGRFSGRQFSNSRSEMNVSTLELGDSALYLCASSPGQGTNIQYFGAGTRLSVL.

This chain connects TRBV13 to TRBJ2-7; TRBD2 matches 9 bases. V shed 5 bases and J 6 bases; nucleotides not matched to a gene: 14. Germline V CDR1 and CDR2: PRHDT, FYEKMQ (reference sequence). This CDR3 is built from 16 residues. For the CDR3, the DNA is TGTGCCAGCAGCGGGAGCGCGGGGGGGCCTCTAGTCGAGCAGTACTTC. The encoded protein is CASSGSAGGPLVEQYF.

The genes are TRBV7-9 and TRBJ2-7; 7 positions agree with TRBD2. Germline CDR1 SEHNR, CDR2 FQNEAQ (reference sequence). The CDR3 loop spans 14 amino acids. With V trimmed by 3 bases and J by 3 bases, 5 bases remained unmatched. CDR3 protein: CASSFRGGGYEQYF. CDR3 nucleotides: TGTGCCAGCAGCTTCCGGGGCGGGGGCTACGAGCAGTACTTC.

The chain combines TRBV28 with TRBJ2-7; D gene ambiguous. The CDR3 is 11 residues long. With 5 bases removed from V and 4 bases from J, the gap between germline ends came to 6 bases. The germline gives CDR1 MDHEN, CDR2 SYDVKM. The CDR3 region is CASSSPYEQYF. DNA of the CDR3: TGTGCCAGCAGTAGCCCTTACGAGCAGTACTTC.

This clone has just a few counts. An end of the junction differs from the germline gene, which may be a read error. The CDR3 loop is CASSLAGGMRQQYF. Written as DNA, the CDR3 is TGTGCCAGCAGCCTAGCGGGGGGGATGAGGCAGCAGTACTTC. V usage is TRBV7-9 and J usage is TRBJ2-7; 12 bases are a match to TRBD2. Germline assignment: CDR1 SEHNR and CDR2 FQNEAQ (reference sequence). The CDR3 length is 14 residues.

This chain connects TRBV19 to TRBJ2-3; 12 bases align to TRBD2. The CDR3 totals 16 residues. After removal of 5 bases from V and 3 bases from J, the junction contained 6 bases not matched to a gene. Per germline, CDR1 LNHDA and CDR2 SQIVND (reference sequence). The CDR3 spells CASSLLAGGGTDTQYF. CDR3 DNA sequence: TGTGCCAGTAGTCTACTAGCGGGAGGAGGTACAGATACGCAGTATTTT.

CDR3 coding DNA: TGTGCCAGCAGCCCCCGGGACAGAAGGGTTAGGAAGGCCTACGAGCAGTACTTC. This gives the protein CASSPRDRRVRKAYEQYF. The rearrangement uses TRBV7-8 and TRBJ2-7, with 7 bases lining up with TRBD1. The CDR3 is made up of 18 amino acids. With 5 bases clipped from V and 2 bases from J, the junction kept 18 bases outside the gene matches. The germline V gene has CDR1 SGHVS and CDR2 FQNEAQ. Variable domain in full (rest from reference TRBV7-8 and TRBJ2-7): GAGVSQSPRYKVAKRGQDVALRCDPISGHVSLFWYQQALGQGPEFLTYFQNEAQLDKSGLPSDRFFAERPEGSVSTLKIQRTQQEDSAVYLCASSPRDRRVRKAYEQYFGPGTRLTVT.

The rearrangement uses TRBV5-1 and TRBJ2-5; 9 bases are shared with TRBD1. The CDR3 runs 13 residues. The germline gives CDR1 SGHRS, CDR2 YFSETQ. The trim removed 4 bases at V and 2 bases at J, leaving 0 bases unmatched. CDR3 nucleotide sequence: TGCGCCAGCAGCGGGACAGGGCAAGAGACCCAGTACTTC. Translation gives CASSGTGQETQYF.

The V gene is TRBV15, the J gene TRBJ1-5; a weak D match, TRBD1 (6 bases). Between the trimmed V and J ends, which lost 1 base and 7 bases, there was a span of 11 bases. The CDR3 is 14 amino acids. In germline, CDR1 is LNHNV, CDR2 YYDKDF (reference sequence). The CDR3 nucleotides read TGTGCCACCAGCAGAGTGACAGGACGACAGCCCCAGCATTTT. Amino acids: CATSRVTGRQPQHF.

The chain is built from TRBV7-2 and TRBJ1-1; unclear D gene. V lost 3 bases to trimming and J lost 3 bases, with 5 bases between them. CDR1 and CDR2 (germline): SGHTA, FQGNSA. The CDR3 runs to 12 residues. CDR3 region: CASSFADTEAFF. The CDR3 nucleotides read TGTGCCAGCAGCTTCGCGGACACTGAAGCTTTCTTT.

As for this clone: The junction departs from the called germline gene at one end, perhaps through a read error. The rearrangement links TRBV30 to TRBJ1-3; the D gene is possibly TRBD1 (5 bases). The CDR3 totals 15 residues. Germline CDR1 and CDR2: GTSNPN and SVGIG (reference sequence). The CDR3 protein is CACYPRGIPGHTIYF. In DNA, the CDR3 is TGTGCCTGTTACCCGCGGGGGATTCCTGGACACACCATATATTTT.

V gene TRBV28 combines with J gene TRBJ2-6, with D tentatively TRBD2 (5 bases). V lost 5 bases and J lost 0, with 11 bases in between. Germline V lookup: CDR1 MDHEN, CDR2 SYDVKM. This CDR3 has 16 residues. CDR3 bases: TGTGCCAGCAGTCCCCCCGGAGGCTCTGGGGCCAACGTCCTGACTTTC. It translates to CASSPPGGSGANVLTF.

The rearrangement uses TRBV5-5 and TRBJ2-5, with a possible D match to TRBD1 (5 bases). The CDR3 runs 16 residues. CDR1 is SGHKS, CDR2 YYEKEE, per germline (reference sequence). Trimming took off 2 bases at V and 1 base at J, with 15 bases between the two ends. The CDR3 sequence is CASSLRGWGLQETQYF. The CDR3 nucleotides read TGTGCCAGCAGCTTAAGGGGCTGGGGCCTCCAAGAGACCCAGTACTTC.